This TCR beta chain was profiled in a study of shared clonotypes between healthy human individuals. Free of recent acute infections or vaccinations, the donors were healthy HIV-negative adults. Sequenced by immunoSEQ multiplex PCR; TCRdb stores in-frame clones only, minus some. Of about 480,000 clones in the sample, around 79% were seen once. Germline V gives CDR1 MNHNY, CDR2 SVGAGI (reference sequence). The CDR3 contains 12 residues. Between the trimmed V and J ends, which lost 3 bases and 4 bases, there was a span of 7 bases. The chain recombines TRBV6-6 with TRBJ2-7; the D is unclear. This TCR was recovered from a woman in her 40s in good health. Some clones in this sample may be carry-over from other donors' samples. The sequenced material came from PBMCs. The CDR3 loop is CASSYGVYEQYF. In nucleotides, the CDR3 is TGTGCCAGCAGTTATGGAGTTTACGAGCAGTACTTC.